Shown below are 28 T cell receptor beta chains from a single sample sequenced in a study of OX40 agonist ivuxolimab in advanced cancers. The table came from immunoSEQ multiplex PCR; TCRdb's copy has only in-frame clones and leaves some out. Of roughly 13,000 clones in the sample, approximately 87% were seen once. The input for sequencing was CD4+ or CD8+ T cells sorted from blood, taken in a trial of the OX40 agonist ivuxolimab. These receptors all come from an adult with an advanced solid tumor such as melanoma, head and neck, liver or kidney cancer.

The V call is TRBV6-5, the J call TRBJ1-1; D is ambiguous. Germline V gene sequence: CDR1 MNHEY, CDR2 SVGAGI. The CDR3 is made up of 13 amino acids. V was trimmed by 0 bases and J by 6 bases, leaving 8 bases between them. CDR3 loop: CASSYSRSSEAFF. The CDR3, as DNA: TGTGCCAGCAGTTACTCGCGGTCATCTGAAGCTTTCTTT.

The chain has TRBV19 and TRBJ1-1; D is ambiguous. This CDR3 spans 15 amino acids. Trimming cost V 0 bases and J 1 base, with 9 bases left between them. The V gene's germline CDR1 is LNHDA and CDR2 SQIVND (reference sequence). CDR3 coding DNA: TGTGCCAGTAGTATAGAGGGTCGGCCGAACACTGAAGCTTTCTTT. Its protein is CASSIEGRPNTEAFF. The entire variable domain, with the rest obtained from reference TRBV19 and TRBJ1-1, is as follows: DGGITQSPKYLFRKEGQNVTLSCEQNLNHDAMYWYRQDPGQGLRLIYYSQIVNDFQKGDIAEGYSVSREKKESFPLTVTSAQKNPTAFYLCASSIEGRPNTEAFFGQGTRLTVV.

V usage is TRBV6-1 and J usage is TRBJ2-3; tentative D call: TRBD1 (5 bases). Germline V lookup: CDR1 MNHNS, CDR2 SASEGT. V lost 0 bases and J 4 bases, leaving 8 bases between the germline ends. This CDR3 has 14 amino acids. CDR3 sequence: CASSEAQAPDTQYF. CDR3 in DNA: TGTGCCAGCAGTGAAGCACAGGCTCCAGATACGCAGTATTTT.

The CDR3 sequence: CASSSKGGYGYTF. The CDR3 coding sequence is TGTGCCAGCAGTTCCAAGGGGGGTTATGGCTACACCTTC. V gene TRBV6-6 combines with J gene TRBJ1-2; a weak D match, TRBD1 (6 bases). The CDR3 runs to 13 residues. V was shortened by 4 bases and J by 5 bases, with 11 bases between the two germline ends. Germline-derived CDR1 and CDR2 are MNHNY and SVGAGI (reference sequence).

The chain joins TRBV11-2 to TRBJ2-4, with TRBD2 as a possible D gene (6 bases). The germline CDR1 and CDR2 sequences are SGHAT and FQNNGV. V was shortened by 6 bases and J by 9 bases, with 21 bases between the two germline ends. There are 15 residues in the CDR3. CDR3 nucleotides: TGTGCCAGCAGTCCTTCACAGGCCACGGAGGGCATTCAGTACTTC. Translation gives CASSPSQATEGIQYF.

The chain is built from TRBV10-3 and TRBJ2-5, with no clear D. The CDR3 is 13 amino acids. Germline CDR1 ENHRY, CDR2 SYGVKD. With 0 bases removed from V and 3 bases from J, the gap between germline ends came to 5 bases. The CDR3 region is CAISESTEETQYF. The CDR3 nucleotides are TGTGCCATCAGTGAGTCTACCGAAGAGACCCAGTACTTC.

With regard to this clone: One end of the junction varies from germline; a read error may be responsible. For the CDR3, the DNA is TGTGCCAGCAGCCTAGCAGGGGGAAGGAACACTGAAGCTTTCTTT. As protein: CASSLAGGRNTEAFF. V gene TRBV7-9 combines with J gene TRBJ1-1, with 7 bases aligning to TRBD1. The germline gives CDR1 SEHNR, CDR2 FQNEAQ (reference sequence). The CDR3 totals 15 residues.

The chain joins TRBV4-1 to TRBJ1-3; possibly TRBD1 for D (5 bases). There are 16 residues in the CDR3. The germline V gene encodes CDR1 MGHRA and CDR2 YSYEKL. V shed 4 bases and J shed 0 bases, with 13 bases lying between them. CDR3 sequence: CASSPIGAISGNTIYF. CDR3 bases: TGCGCCAGCAGCCCCATTGGGGCCATCTCTGGAAACACCATATATTTT.

This clone was picked up one time. The chain employs TRBV4-3 and TRBJ2-7, with D possibly being TRBD1 (5 bases). CDR1 is LGHNA and CDR2 is YSLEER in the germline V gene. The CDR3 totals 15 residues. V lost 0 bases to trimming and J lost 6 bases, with 15 bases between them. In DNA, the CDR3 is TGCGCCAGCAGCCAAGATGGCAGGGAATCCCGCGAGCAGTACTTC. Amino acids: CASSQDGRESREQYF.

The genes are TRBV19 and TRBJ2-3; TRBD1 matches 10 bases. CDR3 length: 16 residues. CDR1 LNHDA and CDR2 SQIVND come from the germline V gene (reference sequence). The J segment lost 3 bases and the V segment lost 7 bases, leaving 10 bases of the junction unmatched. The CDR3 DNA reads as TGTGCCAGTAACCACGAGGCGGGACAGGGGACAGATACGCAGTATTTT. Translating gives CASNHEAGQGTDTQYF.

J is TRBJ1-6 and V is TRBV19, with unresolved D. Looked up from germline, CDR1 is LNHDA and CDR2 is SQIVND (reference sequence). V was clipped by 0 bases and J by 7 bases, with 10 bases between them. This CDR3 spans 15 amino acids. The DNA of the CDR3 is TGTGCCAGTAGTATAGAAGAAGGGATAAATTCACCCCTCCACTTT. Its protein product is CASSIEEGINSPLHF.

The chain carries TRBV18 and TRBJ2-3, with 10 bases fitting TRBD2. The CDR3 is 19 amino acids. Unmatched junction bases numbered 15, after V lost 6 bases and J lost 0 bases. Per the germline V gene, CDR1 is KGHSH and CDR2 is LQKENI. CDR3 nucleotide sequence: TGTGCCAGCTCCCCCGTAAAGCGGGGGGGCCGAGAAAGCACAGATACGCAGTATTTT. Translation gives CASSPVKRGGRESTDTQYF.

The chain combines TRBV7-6 with TRBJ2-7; 12 positions match TRBD2. The CDR3 spans 14 residues. V gave up 5 bases and J gave up 5 bases; unmatched junction bases: 4. Germline assignment: CDR1 SGHVS and CDR2 FNYEAQ. The CDR3 loop reads CASSLTSGGDEQYF. Here the CDR3 DNA reads TGTGCCAGCAGCCTGACTAGCGGGGGCGACGAGCAGTACTTC.

CDR3 region: CASSKGQYNEQYF. The CDR3 DNA sequence: TGTGCCAGCAGCAAAGGACAGTACAACGAGCAGTACTTC. The chain links TRBV9 to TRBJ2-7; a weak D match, TRBD1 (6 bases). Germline V gene data show CDR1 as SGDLS and CDR2 as YYNGEE. V lost 4 bases, J lost 5 bases, and 13 bases lay in between. This CDR3 is built from 13 residues.

A single count supports this clone. The CDR3 spells CASGRQRDGELFF. Here the CDR3 DNA reads TGTGCCAGTGGAAGGCAGCGTGACGGGGAGCTGTTTTTT. The chain has TRBV19 and TRBJ2-2; D gene uncertain. This CDR3 has 13 amino acids. Germline CDR1 reads LNHDA; CDR2 reads SQIVND (reference sequence). Trimming pared 8 bases from V and 7 bases from J, leaving 14 bases between.

V usage is TRBV27 and J usage is TRBJ1-2; perhaps TRBD1 as D (6 bases). The CDR3 runs to 16 residues. V was shortened by 5 bases and J by 2 bases, with 18 bases between the two germline ends. The germline CDR1 and CDR2 sequences are MNHEY and SMNVEV (reference sequence). The CDR3 region has the DNA TGTGCCAGCAGTCCCCAGGTGGGGGCAGGCAACTATGGCTACACCTTC. Amino acids: CASSPQVGAGNYGYTF.

The J gene is TRBJ1-2, the V gene TRBV7-3; D not certain. Per the germline V gene, CDR1 is SGHTA and CDR2 is FQGTGA. V dropped 4 bases and J dropped 0 bases, with 9 bases sitting between them. The length of the CDR3 is 14 residues. The CDR3 sequence: CASSSGPANYGYTF. In DNA, the CDR3 is TGTGCCAGCAGCTCCGGGCCCGCTAACTATGGCTACACCTTC.

The genes are TRBV7-8 and TRBJ1-5; D unclear. V gave up 5 bases and J gave up 6 bases, with 20 bases separating them. CDR3 length: 16 amino acids. CDR1 and CDR2 from the germline V gene are SGHVS and FQNEAQ. The CDR3 sequence is CASSERPGEGGQPQHF. The CDR3 bases are TGTGCCAGCAGCGAAAGACCCGGAGAGGGAGGTCAGCCCCAGCATTTT.

The chain links TRBV10-3 to TRBJ2-7, with 7 bases lining up with TRBD2. The CDR3 has 15 amino acids. Germline V gene data show CDR1 as ENHRY and CDR2 as SYGVKD. V lost 8 bases, J lost 1 base, and 11 bases stayed unmatched. CDR3 sequence: CAIGQRGTLSYEQYF. The CDR3 bases are TGTGCCATCGGCCAGCGGGGTACACTATCCTACGAGCAGTACTTC.

The genes are TRBV7-6 and TRBJ1-1; D ambiguous. Deletions cut 5 bases from V and 3 bases from J, with 10 bases between. The CDR3 runs 13 residues. Germline assignment: CDR1 SGHVS and CDR2 FNYEAQ. The CDR3 spells CASSPDGYTEAFF. In DNA form, the CDR3 reads TGTGCCAGCAGCCCGGACGGTTACACTGAAGCTTTCTTT.

The rearrangement joins TRBV5-8 to TRBJ1-3; 11 nucleotides agree with TRBD1. Germline V lookup: CDR1 SGHTS, CDR2 YDEGEE. Trimming at V came to 6 bases and at J to 0 bases, leaving 11 bases not matched to a gene. The CDR3 has 18 residues. CDR3 amino acids: CASKTFRTGGLSGNTIYF. CDR3 coding DNA: TGTGCCAGCAAGACTTTCCGGACAGGGGGCCTCTCTGGAAACACCATATATTTT. Drawing the rest from reference TRBV5-8 and TRBJ1-3, the complete variable domain is EAGVTQSPTHLIKTRGQQATLRCSPISGHTSVYWYQQALGLGLQFLLWYDEGEERNRGNFPPRFSGRQFPNYSSELNVNALELEDSALYLCASKTFRTGGLSGNTIYFGEGSWLTVV.

The CDR3 loop is CASRAASSYNSPLHF. CDR3 nucleotides: TGTGCCAGCAGAGCTGCCAGCTCCTATAATTCACCCCTCCACTTT. The genes are TRBV2 and TRBJ1-6; D ambiguous. V was clipped by 6 bases and J by 0 bases, with 9 bases between them. CDR3 length equals 15 residues. Per the germline V gene, CDR1 is SNHLY and CDR2 is FYNNEI.

Comment on this clone: Germline and junction disagree at one end, which may indicate a read error. J is TRBJ2-7 and V is TRBV7-7, with D perhaps matching TRBD1 (6 bases). This CDR3 comprises 12 residues. Germline-derived CDR1 and CDR2 are SSHAT and FNYEAQ (reference sequence). The CDR3 protein is CASSLQGYEQYF. The CDR3 nucleotides read TGTGCTAGCAGCCTACAGGGCTACGAGCAGTACTTC.

The V gene is TRBV29-1, the J gene TRBJ1-1; unclear D gene. Trimming removed 5 bases from V and 2 bases from J, with 15 bases in between. Germline V gene data show CDR1 as SQVTM and CDR2 as ANQGSEA. The CDR3 length is 14 residues. CDR3 sequence reads: CSVRAPPGNTEAFF. The CDR3 DNA is TGCAGCGTTAGAGCCCCCCCGGGAAACACTGAAGCTTTCTTT.

The chain recombines TRBV10-3 with TRBJ2-7, with D possibly being TRBD1 (7 bases). V lost 7 bases to trimming and J lost 6 bases, with 13 bases between them. The CDR3 sequence is 12 residues long. Germline V gene sequence: CDR1 ENHRY, CDR2 SYGVKD. The CDR3 sequence is CAIIGGGREQYF. The DNA for the CDR3 is TGTGCCATCATCGGAGGGGGCCGCGAGCAGTACTTC.

This sequence joins TRBV6-1 and TRBJ1-5; no clear D gene. From germline, CDR1 is MNHNS and CDR2 SASEGT. The CDR3 contains 14 residues. Trimming pared 1 base from V and 5 bases from J, leaving 9 bases between. CDR3 sequence: CASSEGGSDQPQHF. The CDR3 DNA sequence: TGTGCCAGCAGTGAAGGGGGTTCCGATCAGCCCCAGCATTTT.

In this sample, this clone turned up a few times. The rearrangement joins TRBV7-3 to TRBJ1-2; tentative D call: TRBD1 (5 bases). Looked up from germline, CDR1 is SGHTA and CDR2 is FQGTGA. V dropped 5 bases and J dropped 2 bases, with 9 bases sitting between them. The CDR3 loop spans 13 amino acids. The CDR3 sequence is CASSRGANYGYTF. CDR3 nucleotide sequence: TGTGCCAGCAGCAGGGGAGCCAACTATGGCTACACCTTC.

This clone appeared once. The genes are TRBV18 and TRBJ2-3; 11 nucleotides line up with TRBD2. Per germline, CDR1 KGHSH and CDR2 LQKENI. The trim removed 4 bases at V and 3 bases at J, leaving 3 bases unmatched. CDR3 length: 15 residues. The CDR3 DNA reads TGTGCCAGCTCACTTGGGACTAGCGGAACAGATACGCAGTATTTT. Translating it yields CASSLGTSGTDTQYF.